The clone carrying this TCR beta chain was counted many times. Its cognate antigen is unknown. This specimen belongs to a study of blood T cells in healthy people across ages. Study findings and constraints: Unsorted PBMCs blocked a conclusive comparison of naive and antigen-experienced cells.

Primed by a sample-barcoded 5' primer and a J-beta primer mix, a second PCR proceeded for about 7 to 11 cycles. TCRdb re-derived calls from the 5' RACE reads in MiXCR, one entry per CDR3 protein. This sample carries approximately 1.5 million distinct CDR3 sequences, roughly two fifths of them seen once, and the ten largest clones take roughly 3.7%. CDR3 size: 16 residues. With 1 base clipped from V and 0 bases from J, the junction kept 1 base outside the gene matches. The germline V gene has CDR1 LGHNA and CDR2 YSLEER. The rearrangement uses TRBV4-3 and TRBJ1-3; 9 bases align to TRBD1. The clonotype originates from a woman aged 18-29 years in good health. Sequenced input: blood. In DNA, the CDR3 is TGCGCCAGCAGCCAAGTACAGGGGGCCTCTGGAAACACCATATATTTT. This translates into CASSQVQGASGNTIYF.